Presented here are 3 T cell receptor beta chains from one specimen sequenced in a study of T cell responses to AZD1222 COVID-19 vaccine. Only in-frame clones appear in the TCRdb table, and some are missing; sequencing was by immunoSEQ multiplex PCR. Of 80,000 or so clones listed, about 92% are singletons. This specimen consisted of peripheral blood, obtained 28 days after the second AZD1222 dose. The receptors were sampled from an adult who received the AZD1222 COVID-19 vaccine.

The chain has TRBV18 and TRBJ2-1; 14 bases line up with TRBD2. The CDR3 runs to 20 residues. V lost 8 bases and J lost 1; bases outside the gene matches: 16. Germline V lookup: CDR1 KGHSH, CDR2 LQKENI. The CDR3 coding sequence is TGTGCCAGCCCCTTACCCACGGGACTAGCGGGAGATTGGTCCTACAATGAGCAGTTCTTC. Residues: CASPLPTGLAGDWSYNEQFF.

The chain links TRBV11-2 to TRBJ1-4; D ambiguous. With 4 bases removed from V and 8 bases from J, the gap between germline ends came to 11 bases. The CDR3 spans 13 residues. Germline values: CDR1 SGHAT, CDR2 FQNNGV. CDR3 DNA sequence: TGTGCCAGCAGCTCCGCGCTCCAGGAAAAACTGTTTTTT. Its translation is CASSSALQEKLFF.

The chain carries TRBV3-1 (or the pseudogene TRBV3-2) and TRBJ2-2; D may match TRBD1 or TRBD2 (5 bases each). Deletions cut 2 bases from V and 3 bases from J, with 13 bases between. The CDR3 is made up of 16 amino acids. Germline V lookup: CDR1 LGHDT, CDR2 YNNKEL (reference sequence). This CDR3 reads CASSQFGGVDTGELFF. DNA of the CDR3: TGTGCCAGCAGCCAATTTGGGGGAGTAGACACCGGGGAGCTGTTTTTT.